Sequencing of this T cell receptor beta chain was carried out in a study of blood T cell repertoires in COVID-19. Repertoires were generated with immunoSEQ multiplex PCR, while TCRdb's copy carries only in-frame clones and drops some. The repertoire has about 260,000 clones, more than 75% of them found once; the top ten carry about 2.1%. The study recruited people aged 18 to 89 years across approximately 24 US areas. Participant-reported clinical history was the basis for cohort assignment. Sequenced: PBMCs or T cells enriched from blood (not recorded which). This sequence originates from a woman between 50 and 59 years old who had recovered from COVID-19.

CDR3 nucleotides: TGTGCCAGCAGCCAAGTGACTAGCAGCACAGATACGCAGTATTTT. Translated, it gives CASSQVTSSTDTQYF. The chain combines TRBV3-1 (or the pseudogene TRBV3-2) with TRBJ2-3; 7 positions match TRBD2. This CDR3 has 15 residues. CDR1 and CDR2 (germline): LGHDT, YNNKEL (reference sequence). V shed 1 base and J 0 bases; nucleotides not matched to a gene: 1.